The 30 T cell receptor beta chains given below trace back to one sample, sequenced in a study of blood T cell repertoires in COVID-19. TCRdb keeps only in-frame clones here, not all; method: immunoSEQ multiplex PCR. Seen here are about 190,000 clones, roughly 80% observed once, and the top ten hold around a sixth. Source material: peripheral blood. Receptors were obtained from a man in his 60s with active or convalescent COVID-19.

The V gene is TRBV7-2, the J gene TRBJ2-7; D is unresolved. V was shortened by 0 bases and J by 2 bases, with 8 bases between the two germline ends. Germline CDR1 is SGHTA and CDR2 is FQGNSA. CDR3 length: 14 amino acids. In DNA, the CDR3 is TGTGCCAGCAGCTTAGCCCTACCCCCCTACGAGCAGTACTTC. Translation: CASSLALPPYEQYF.

The CDR3 nucleotides are TGTGCCACCTCGGCGGCTAATAATTCACCCCTCCACTTT. Its translation: CATSAANNSPLHF. V gene TRBV2 combines with J gene TRBJ1-6; D not certain. V was cut by 10 bases and J by 5 bases, with 12 bases left in between. This CDR3 is built from 13 residues. Germline loops: CDR1 SNHLY, CDR2 FYNNEI. Combining the CDR3 with reference TRBV2 and TRBJ1-6 gives the whole variable domain EPEVTQTPSHQVTQMGQEVILRCVPISNHLYFYWYRQILGQKVEFLVSFYNNEISEKSEIFDDQFSVERPDGSNFTLKIRSTKLEDSAMYFCATSAANNSPLHFGNGTRLTVT.

The chain couples TRBV9 to TRBJ2-1; tentatively, D is TRBD2 (5 bases). The germline V and J ends were trimmed by 2 bases and 4 bases, with 10 bases remaining between them. The V gene's germline CDR1 is SGDLS and CDR2 YYNGEE. The CDR3 covers 14 residues. CDR3 in DNA: TGTGCCAGCAGCGTCTCGTGGAGGTACAATGAGCAGTTCTTC. This translates into CASSVSWRYNEQFF.

The rearrangement joins TRBV5-1 to TRBJ2-3; a weak D match, TRBD1 (5 bases). V was shortened by 0 bases and J by 3 bases, with 11 bases between the two germline ends. Germline CDR1 reads SGHRS; CDR2 reads YFSETQ. The CDR3 sequence is 15 residues long. CDR3 sequence reads: CASSLAMGQTDTQYF. The CDR3 coding sequence is TGCGCCAGCAGCTTGGCCATGGGGCAGACAGATACGCAGTATTTT.

V gene TRBV30 combines with J gene TRBJ1-3; 9 bases are a match to TRBD1. This CDR3 contains 14 residues. J lost 0 bases, V lost 5 bases, and 2 bases had no gene match. From germline, CDR1 is GTSNPN and CDR2 SVGIG (reference sequence). The CDR3 reads CAWGQGNSGNTIYF. For the CDR3, the DNA is TGTGCCTGGGGACAGGGGAACTCTGGAAACACCATATATTTT.

This clone was picked up one time. This sequence joins TRBV20-1 and TRBJ1-2, with a tentative D call TRBD1 (6 bases). The germline V gene encodes CDR1 DFQATT and CDR2 SNEGSKA (reference sequence). Trimming stripped 3 bases from V and 4 bases from J, with 12 bases between. This CDR3 comprises 13 residues. The CDR3, as DNA: TGCAGTGCTAGTCCAGGGGCGAGCTATGGCTACACCTTC. It codes for CSASPGASYGYTF.

The chain carries TRBV5-5 and TRBJ1-1; no definite D call. The CDR3 covers 12 residues. V was trimmed by 4 bases and J by 4 bases, leaving 8 bases between them. Germline V lookup: CDR1 SGHKS, CDR2 YYEKEE (reference sequence). The CDR3 protein is CASSPRGTEAFF. CDR3 nucleotide sequence: TGTGCCAGCAGCCCGCGAGGCACTGAAGCTTTCTTT.

The sample holds a few counts of this clone. The rearrangement uses TRBV27 and TRBJ2-7; 7 bases line up with TRBD2. Germline V gene data show CDR1 as MNHEY and CDR2 as SMNVEV (reference sequence). CDR3 length equals 16 residues. V lost 0 bases, J lost 4 bases, and 9 bases stayed unmatched. The CDR3 DNA follows: TGTGCCAGCAGTTTATCATATAGCGGGCGGGGTTACGAGCAGTACTTC. Translated, it gives CASSLSYSGRGYEQYF.

This clone has just one count. The rearrangement joins TRBV20-1 to TRBJ2-3; D not resolved. Trimming left V 3 bases short and J 0 bases short, with 10 bases between. CDR3 size: 14 residues. The V gene's germline CDR1 is DFQATT and CDR2 SNEGSKA (reference sequence). The CDR3 coding sequence is TGCAGTGCTAGTGGGCACCAGAGCACAGATACGCAGTATTTT. Amino acid sequence: CSASGHQSTDTQYF.

This clone rates as medium-sized. The V and J genes are TRBV21-1 and TRBJ2-3; TRBD1, as called in the table, went unchecked against the DNA. TRBV21-1 is recorded as a pseudogene. The CDR3 length is 15 residues. The CDR3 DNA is TGTGCCAGCAGCAAAGTGGGCTCGCTGGCAGATACGCAGTATTTT. Protein: CASSKVGSLADTQYF.

This rearrangement joins TRBV5-1 to TRBJ2-2, with 13 bases lining up with TRBD2. The CDR3 loop spans 16 amino acids. Trimming cost V 4 bases and J 4 bases; bases outside gene matches: 4. Germline-derived CDR1 and CDR2 are SGHRS and YFSETQ. In DNA, the CDR3 is TGCGCCAGCAGCCTAGGACTAGCGGGAGCCACCGGGGAGCTGTTTTTT. As protein: CASSLGLAGATGELFF.

The chain employs TRBV2 and TRBJ2-7, with 8 bases matching TRBD1. Looked up from germline, CDR1 is SNHLY and CDR2 is FYNNEI. The CDR3 has 14 amino acids. V was clipped by 6 bases and J by 6 bases; unmatched bases: 10. This CDR3 reads CASRVDRVKGEQYF. Here the CDR3 DNA reads TGTGCCAGCAGGGTGGACAGGGTCAAAGGCGAGCAGTACTTC. Based on the CDR3 plus reference TRBV2 and TRBJ2-7, the full variable domain is EPEVTQTPSHQVTQMGQEVILRCVPISNHLYFYWYRQILGQKVEFLVSFYNNEISEKSEIFDDQFSVERPDGSNFTLKIRSTKLEDSAMYFCASRVDRVKGEQYFGPGTRLTVT.

The chain combines TRBV19 with TRBJ2-2; D remains ambiguous. The CDR3 contains 12 residues. The V gene lost 3 bases and the J gene lost 8 bases, with 7 bases spanning the gap. Germline V CDR1 and CDR2: LNHDA, SQIVND (reference sequence). CDR3 coding DNA: TGTGCCAGTAGTATGCACTTGGGGGAGCTGTTTTTT. Amino acids: CASSMHLGELFF.

This sequence joins TRBV2 and TRBJ2-2; unclear D gene. CDR1 and CDR2 from the germline V gene are SNHLY and FYNNEI. The CDR3 loop spans 11 amino acids. V was pared by 6 bases and J by 6 bases, with 5 bases between. The CDR3 sequence: CASSRAGELFF. Here the CDR3 DNA reads TGTGCCAGCAGCCGCGCCGGGGAGCTGTTTTTT.

The rearrangement links TRBV12-5 to TRBJ1-1; D unclear. V was clipped by 7 bases and J by 1 base, with 7 bases between them. CDR1 is LGHNT and CDR2 is FRNRAP in the germline V gene. The CDR3 totals 12 residues. The CDR3 spells CASATSNTEAFF. The CDR3 coding sequence is TGTGCTAGTGCTACCTCGAACACTGAAGCTTTCTTT.

This clone was observed once. The rearrangement links TRBV14 to TRBJ2-7; tentatively, D is TRBD1 (6 bases). Looked up from germline, CDR1 is SGHDN and CDR2 is FVKESK. There are 15 residues in the CDR3. Trimming left V 6 bases short and J 0 bases short, with 15 bases between. CDR3 nucleotide sequence: TGTGCCAGCAGACCCACAGGGTCCCCCTCCTACGAGCAGTACTTC. This encodes CASRPTGSPSYEQYF.

This chain uses TRBV20-1 with TRBJ2-1; D gene unclear. Germline V gene lookup returns CDR1 DFQATT and CDR2 SNEGSKA (reference sequence). The CDR3 length is 11 residues. Between the trimmed V and J ends, which lost 1 base and 10 bases, there was a span of 8 bases. CDR3 protein: CSARVAEEQFF. The CDR3 region has the DNA TGCAGTGCTAGAGTGGCGGAGGAGCAGTTCTTC.

The chain couples TRBV9 to TRBJ2-2; D not resolved. The CDR3 is made up of 17 amino acids. The V and J ends lost 0 bases and 3 bases respectively, with 15 bases between them. Germline V gene lookup returns CDR1 SGDLS and CDR2 YYNGEE. DNA for the CDR3: TGTGCCAGCAGCGTAGAGCCGGTAAGCCGTGACACCGGGGAGCTGTTTTTT. This translates into CASSVEPVSRDTGELFF.

This rearrangement joins TRBV7-2 to TRBJ2-1; TRBD2 aligns across 7 bases. This CDR3 region has 15 residues. Germline CDR1 and CDR2: SGHTA and FQGNSA. Trimming took 3 bases from V and 2 from J; bases not matched to a gene: 4. CDR3 nucleotide sequence: TGTGCCAGCAGCTTGGGGCGGGAGACCTACAATGAGCAGTTCTTC. This codes for CASSLGRETYNEQFF.

This chain joins TRBV28 and TRBJ2-7, with a tentative D call TRBD1 (5 bases). This CDR3 is built from 12 residues. Germline loops: CDR1 MDHEN, CDR2 SYDVKM. Trimming took off 1 base at V and 6 bases at J, with 7 bases between the two ends. The CDR3 spells CASSLLGVEQYF. Here the CDR3 DNA reads TGTGCCAGCAGTTTATTAGGGGTCGAGCAGTACTTC.

This clone occurred a few times. Here the CDR3 DNA reads TGTGCCTGGGCCCGACGGACTGCCTACGAGCAGTACTTC. Translation gives CAWARRTAYEQYF. The rearrangement joins TRBV30 to TRBJ2-7; tentatively, D is TRBD2 (5 bases). This CDR3 has 13 residues. Trimming pared 5 bases from V and 2 bases from J, leaving 13 bases between. Germline assignment: CDR1 GTSNPN and CDR2 SVGIG (reference sequence).

The chain recombines TRBV6-6 with TRBJ1-2, with D unresolved. The V gene's germline CDR1 is MNHNY and CDR2 SVGAGI (reference sequence). V lost 0 bases to trimming and J lost 5 bases, with 16 bases between them. The CDR3 contains 16 residues. For the CDR3, the DNA is TGTGCCAGCAGTTACTCTTCGTTAACAGCCGCATATGGCTACACCTTC. Translating gives CASSYSSLTAAYGYTF.

The chain links TRBV9 to TRBJ2-7; a possible D gene is TRBD2 (5 bases). The V end lost 4 bases, the J end lost 0 bases, and 11 bases lay between the germline ends. The CDR3 has 14 residues. Germline CDR1 and CDR2: SGDLS and YYNGEE. CDR3: CASSPRLISYEQYF. DNA for the CDR3: TGTGCCAGCAGCCCAAGACTAATCTCCTACGAGCAGTACTTC.

The chain has TRBV2 and TRBJ2-7; no firm D call. The CDR3 spans 12 residues. The germline V and J ends were trimmed by 4 bases and 2 bases, with 6 bases remaining between them. Germline CDR1 and CDR2: SNHLY and FYNNEI. The CDR3 coding sequence is TGTGCCAGCAGTGCTGAGACCTACGAGCAGTACTTC. Amino acids: CASSAETYEQYF.

The chain uses TRBV19 and TRBJ2-3, with D possibly TRBD1 on 6 matching bases. The CDR3 covers 15 residues. Trimming left V 2 bases short and J 3 bases short, with 12 bases between. In germline, CDR1 is LNHDA, CDR2 SQIVND (reference sequence). The CDR3: CASSIQGTGTDTQYF. The CDR3 DNA sequence: TGTGCCAGTAGTATACAGGGGACGGGGACAGATACGCAGTATTTT. Variable domain in full (rest from reference TRBV19 and TRBJ2-3): DGGITQSPKYLFRKEGQNVTLSCEQNLNHDAMYWYRQDPGQGLRLIYYSQIVNDFQKGDIAEGYSVSREKKESFPLTVTSAQKNPTAFYLCASSIQGTGTDTQYFGPGTRLTVL.

This clone was found a few times. The CDR3 reads CASSQDPSGRTGELFF. CDR3 DNA: TGTGCCAGCAGCCAAGACCCTAGCGGGAGGACCGGGGAGCTGTTTTTT. V gene TRBV4-2 combines with J gene TRBJ2-2, with 11 bases lining up with TRBD2. Germline V lookup: CDR1 LGHNA, CDR2 YNFKEQ. CDR3 length: 16 amino acids. The trim removed 0 bases at V and 5 bases at J, leaving 2 bases unmatched.

The V and J genes are TRBV4-3 and TRBJ2-7; the D gene is possibly TRBD1 (5 bases). V dropped 4 bases and J dropped 4 bases, with 11 bases sitting between them. This CDR3 has 13 amino acids. The V gene's germline CDR1 is LGHNA and CDR2 YSLEER. DNA for the CDR3: TGCGCCAGCAGCCCCAGGGTCGGGTACGAGCAGTACTTC. Amino acid sequence: CASSPRVGYEQYF.

The chain joins TRBV6-6 to TRBJ1-3; D not certain. Trimming took off 6 bases at V and 0 bases at J, with 12 bases between the two ends. Looked up from germline, CDR1 is MNHNY and CDR2 is SVGAGI (reference sequence). CDR3 length: 15 residues. CDR3: CASSTGWSSGNTIYF. CDR3 nucleotides: TGTGCCAGCAGCACCGGTTGGAGCTCTGGAAACACCATATATTTT.

The V call is TRBV11-1, the J call TRBJ2-5; 10 bases are a match to TRBD1. This CDR3 is 15 amino acids long. After removal of 6 bases from V and 3 bases from J, the junction contained 7 bases not matched to a gene. The germline V gene has CDR1 SGHAT and CDR2 FQDESV (reference sequence). CDR3 residues: CASSATGGTEETQYF. The CDR3 coding sequence is TGTGCCAGCAGTGCGACAGGGGGCACCGAAGAGACCCAGTACTTC.

The rearrangement joins TRBV20-1 to TRBJ2-7, with 9 bases lining up with TRBD2. This CDR3 is built from 14 residues. V lost 3 bases to trimming and J lost 4 bases; unmatched junction nucleotides: 7. Germline CDR1 reads DFQATT; CDR2 reads SNEGSKA (reference sequence). The CDR3 DNA reads as TGCAGTGCTAGTGCGGCAGCGGGAGGATACGAGCAGTACTTC. Translation gives CSASAAAGGYEQYF.